The TCR beta chain described here comes from a study of persistence of HIV-infected CD4 T cells (TCRdb year 2020). In terms of the full investigation: CMV- and HIV-1 Gag-responding CD4+ T cells were isolated from ART-treated individuals so that antigen-driven clonal expansion of HIV-1-infected cells could be examined. Peripheral blood samples of up to 180 mL were collected at multiple time points, except for a couple of participants, who underwent leukapheresis at a single time point. The median time participants had been on suppressive ART was less than ten years. The TCR cluster analysis across participants included under ten participants for CMV and more than 5 participants for Gag. Proviral sequencing was used to assess clonality among infected cells, whereas TCRbeta sequencing gauged the clonality of all cells within each sorted population. Study-wide findings and limitations: TCRbeta richness in CMV- and Gag-responding cells was significantly lower than in anti-CD3/anti-CD28-responding cells; CMV-responding cells had higher oligoclonality than CD3/CD28-stimulated and Gag-responding cells. Within the same sorted populations, how oligoclonal the TCRs were correlated with how oligoclonal the proviruses were. Antigen-responding cells were enriched for degenerate expanded CDR3beta sequences, which suggests convergent selection of CD4+ responses to CMV and Gag. Bulk TCR analyses could not be limited to the rare CMV-responding cells that actually contained HIV-1 proviruses. The study involved few individuals and tested only a limited range of antigens.

Interpreted using the paper, the treatment or condition label stands for: suppressive antiretroviral therapy. Lysates of CMV-infected fibroblasts at about 10 ug/mL were used to stimulate the cells. Nonresponding CD40L-negative CD69-negative CD45RO-high memory CD4+ T cells were sorted as memory populations depleted of antigen-responding cells. HIV-1-infected adults in whom suppressive ART had been started during chronic infection were enrolled as participants. For at least 4 years, the participants' plasma HIV-1 RNA had been undetectable, below 50 copies/mL. To be included, a participant needed positive CMV serology and a CD4+ T cell count above 400 cells/uL. Before stimulation, PBMCs were isolated using density centrifugation and depleted of CD8+ T cells. For less than 20 hours, CD8-depleted PBMCs were stimulated with anti-CD28/CD49d costimulation, a CD40-blocking antibody, and enfuvirtide, which was added to prevent new infections. Cell sorting was performed on a Beckman Coulter MoFlo Legacy or XDP sorter, and dead cells were excluded with propidium iodide. Genomic DNA was extracted using the QIAamp DNA Mini Kit for samples with more than one million cells and using the Quick-DNA Microprep Kit for all other samples.

The CDR1 and CDR2 encoded by the germline V gene are SGHDN and FVKESK. Trimming at the junction amounts to 1 base on V and 4 bases on J, and the germline ends lie 17 bases apart. Measured from the cysteine to the phenylalanine, the CDR3 is 16 residues long. The only DNA kept is the CDR3, 48 bases in frame from the first base. With respect to this clone: Its antigen is not yet known. Base qualities are not recorded, but no much larger clone differs from it by a single base.

The immunoSEQ hsTCRB assay version 4, run in survey mode, was used to sequence TCRbeta repertoires from genomic DNA. Genomic DNA was diluted to about 9.9 ng/uL, using up to 1 ug per sample for TCRbeta sequencing. The paper's processing steps were these. Analysis of the TCRbeta data was done in ImmunoSeq Analyzer 3.0, and diversity was computed on productive nucleotide rearrangements. The improved Chao index was used to estimate lower-bound TCR diversity, and the Gini coefficient was used to estimate clonality using the Immunarch R package. Different nucleotide rearrangements encoding the same CDR3beta amino acid sequence were treated as distinct clonotypes. TCRbeta sequences significantly enriched in antigen-responding cells relative to anti-CD3/anti-CD28-activated cells were identified by differential abundance analysis. Using predicted peptide-MHC specificity as the basis, GLIPH2 grouped TCRs into clusters, both for each participant individually and for the merged data sets that combined participants. Held by TCRdb, this immuneACCESS table contains in-frame sequences only and omits some clones. Under half of the omission traces to an unresolved V gene where checked; the cause of the rest is unknown. V, J and clone size reflect that table, while D and trimming were determined from the DNA. This sample has 50,000 or so clones in its table, and about four fifths of those were observed once. Around 3% of the sample comes from the top ten.

The TCR originated in an adult man with HIV who was CMV-seropositive. Sequencing used CD4+ T cells sorted from PBMCs after roughly 17-hour stimulation, obtained from a patient who received antiretroviral therapy. The intended sense of this specimen's cell subset or site label: CD40L-CD69- CD45RO-high memory CD4 T cells not responding to CMV lysate. This chain is built from TRBV14 and TRBJ2-7, and perhaps TRBD2 as D gene, on 7 matching bases. The DNA reads as follows: TGTGCCAGCAGCCAAGGGGGGGGGCGACGAGGGTACGAGCAGTACTTC. Its protein reads: CASSQGGGRRGYEQYF.